This TCR beta chain stems from a study of cytomegalovirus exposure and HLA in healthy donors (dated by TCRdb to about 2017). Study-level background: According to an earlier analysis of 587 of the donors, about 170 million T cells yielded 120 million or so unique TCR beta sequences and about 300 Gb of sequence data. About 310 gigabases of sequencing data and 78 million or so unique TCR sequences were included in an early release covering under 650 HLA-typed donors. The genetic ancestry cluster associated with self-reported Caucasian donors included around four fifths of the 350 to 500 genotyped donors. The study aimed to test whether cataloging public T cell receptors could reveal signatures of past pathogen exposure. Using immunosequencing, the study profiled T cell repertoires from some 670 subjects and related those repertoires to cytomegalovirus serostatus. Along with the approximately 700-subject first cohort, a separate validation cohort of over a hundred different subjects was used. The study combined high-throughput TCR immunosequencing, statistical association of individual TCRs with disease status, and machine learning to predict cytomegalovirus infection status. To study patterns of TCR occurrence, a later analysis re-analyzed previously published TCR beta repertoires from 666 donors and added high-resolution HLA genotyping. In the later analysis, no new phenotypic data were used to find candidate immune exposures; instead, reliance was placed on TCR beta sequences and their occurrence across donors. An earlier analysis of 500 to 650 of the donors applied high-throughput TCR beta sequencing to assess whether each TCR beta V gene segment acted as functional or pseudogenic. Donor age, sex, ethnicity and CMV serostatus were collected together with the repertoire data. In a later genetic analysis, genome-wide SNP genotypes for about three fifths of the 666 donors were used, and that subset was treated as a discovery cohort. Every repertoire in the discovery cohort had been generated on one and the same sequencing platform. HLA typing covered class I and class II loci at four-digit resolution. Typing coverage differed by locus: A, B, C, DRB1 and DQB1 were typed in about 620-640 donors, DQA1 in approximately 520, DPA1 in around 580, and DPB1 in 450 to 480. Four or five DR-DQ haplotypes were handled as single units for association and clustering because linkage in the cohort was strong. Among 300 to 500 genotyped donors of the cohort, an average of approximately 240,000 unique TCR beta nucleotide sequences was sequenced per donor, of which roughly 17% were non-productive.

As regards this clone: Its antigen target is currently unknown. No qualities accompany the bases; no much larger clone lies one base away.

The cohort consisted of 666 healthy bone marrow donors. At the time of sampling, every cohort member was nominally healthy, though immune exposures that went unrecorded were likely present. The donor was CMV seronegative and belonged to the group of over 350 seronegative cohort members. Every donor gave a peripheral blood sample, and the peripheral blood mononuclear cells from that sample were used for TCR beta sequencing. The Qiagen DNeasy Blood Extraction Kit was used to extract genomic DNA from the blood cell samples. What the study reported, not specific to this receptor: Specific HLA alleles were associated with more than 15,000 TCR beta sequences at a false discovery rate of 0.05 in a later analysis. According to a later analysis, TCR association rates differed among HLA loci, with DRB1 alleles showing the most associated TCRs and HLA-C alleles showing the fewest. According to a later analysis, parvovirus B19, influenza, CMV and Epstein-Barr virus appeared linked to several top co-occurrence clusters. The classifier was reported to diagnose cytomegalovirus status with high specificity and sensitivity in both the original and validation cohorts. In vitro tests confirmed that a few of the cytomegalovirus-associated TCR beta chains recognize cytomegalovirus antigens. A further reported finding was that TCR beta sequences accurately predicted the HLA-A and HLA-B alleles for most subjects in the first cohort. Across donors, most TCR sequences were observed very rarely, whereas some public TCRs were present in many individuals. According to a later analysis, most CMV-associated TCR beta chains appeared to be HLA-restricted, and the HLA associations seemed to be driven largely by CMV exposure. Presence/absence analyses assumed roughly uniform sequencing depth across donors, an assumption that may not hold. A later genetic analysis associated a missense DCLRE1C variant with V-gene and J-gene trimming of TCR beta chains, and an independent cohort replicated the association. Compared with equally common non-associated chains, HLA-associated TCR beta chains in a later analysis were more clonally expanded and had lower generation probabilities. An earlier analysis of several hundred of the donors showed that most TCR beta V segments appeared in productive rearrangements either about 87% or about 30% of the time, which broadly matched IMGT annotations. Correlated functional status among segregating V segments might reflect linkage disequilibrium, but an unknown experimental factor could not be ruled out. Assigning TCR associations to individual alleles was difficult when HLA alleles, especially DR and DQ, strongly co-occurred. For the cohort, immune exposure information was limited to CMV serostatus. This cohort had only TCR beta chains sequenced, and the lack of alpha or paired-chain data limited which features could be detected. HLA typing was unavailable for some donors at each locus, so association tests used only the typed subset. The 87-base-pair reads could not distinguish some IMGT-functional V segments, including TRBV6-2 and TRBV6-3, so those segments were excluded. In the study, roughly 160 TCR beta chains were listed as associated with cytomegalovirus. According to a later genetic analysis, donors in an Asian-associated ancestry cluster had fewer N-insertions in productive TCRs than the roughly 670-donor mean. It was suggested by the authors that the approach could potentially be generalized to other disease states and immunological phenotypes. Because counts were too low, approximately 18 rarely observed V segments, including chromosome 9 orphons, were excluded from the earlier analysis of some 590 of the donors. The sequencing pipeline was judged likely to have produced a cluster of highly shared sequence variants as a technical artifact.

From a lookup of the germline V gene, CDR1 and CDR2 are SGHRS and YFSETQ. V lost 0 bases and J lost 4 bases; the stretch between them is 11 bases long. Reading from cysteine to phenylalanine, the CDR3 counts 15 amino acids. Here the CDR3 DNA is all that survives: 45 bases in frame from base 1. The library relied on the immunoSEQ multiplex PCR assay. For the multiplex PCR, a mixture combining 60 forward primers for TCR Vbeta segments and 13 reverse primers for TCR Jbeta segments was used. A multiplex PCR assay on genomic DNA amplified the CDR3 region of rearranged TCR beta genes. Amplified TCR beta libraries were sequenced as 87-base-pair reads on the Illumina HiSeq System. As for the authors' bioinformatics: A later analysis tallied 75 million to 95 million unique TCR beta chains across the 640 or so repertoires, and some 10 million of those chains were shared by two or more donors. Raw reads were error-corrected and collapsed into unique sequences by a nearest-neighbor algorithm in which closely related sequences were merged to remove PCR and sequencing errors. To assign V, D and J gene segments, CDR3 sequences were aligned to IMGT reference sequences. For a sequence to be retained, at least a six-nucleotide match to both a V gene segment and a J gene segment was required. A rearrangement counted as productive if the CDR3 had no stop codons and remained in frame with V and J, and every other rearrangement counted as non-productive. CDR3 was defined according to IMGT convention as the region running from the second conserved V-encoded cysteine to the conserved J-encoded phenylalanine. The earlier analysis of about 590 of the donors excluded sequences that lacked an unambiguous match to a single V gene segment. An earlier analysis of roughly 590 of the donors called V segments functional above 56.7% productive rearrangements and segregating when the between-donor standard deviation exceeded 5%. A statistical classification framework was built for diagnosing cytomegalovirus status from the catalog of TCR beta chain sequences. A later analysis assigned V and J genes by comparing TCR nucleotide sequences with IMGT/GENE-DB human TR gene sequences. In a later analysis, CDR3 sequences and most-parsimonious VDJ recombination scenarios were assigned using the TCRdist pipeline. In a later analysis, each TCR beta chain was defined by its CDR3 amino acid sequence together with its V-gene family, and reads without a unique V-gene family were excluded. To address suspected cross-contamination and a sequencing artifact, a later analysis removed several hundred highly shared, low-generation-probability nucleotide sequences. For each public chain, a later analysis derived a clonal expansion index from normalized ranks of inferred template counts within each repertoire. A later analysis computed generation probabilities with a VDJ recombination model fitted to out-of-frame rearrangements, and checked the results against IGoR. In a later analysis, hypergeometric tests were used to score TCR-TCR, TCR-HLA and TCR-CMV co-occurrence, with a repertoire-size bias correction applied to TCR pairs. To estimate false discovery rates, a later analysis permuted the HLA or CMV assignments 20 times. In a later analysis, co-occurring TCRs were grouped with DBSCAN, and TCRdist sequence similarity was added when clustering was performed within HLA-allele-positive subsets. Repertoires with fewer than 30,000 or more than 120,000 public chains, plus five repertoires with anomalous nucleotide sharing, were excluded from co-occurrence clustering. In TCRdb, the immuneACCESS table is reduced to in-frame sequences with V and J assigned. These tables do not hold every clone; where another copy was compared, an unresolved V gene accounts for under half, and the others remain unexplained. V, J and clone size are taken as reported in that table, and D and trimming were inferred from the DNA itself. Recorded for this sample are around 130,000 clones; approximately 57% of them occurred a single time. The biggest ten clones account for less than 2% of the sample.

Material: PBMCs. The chain employs TRBV5-1 and TRBJ1-5, with no reliable assignment of the D segment. The sequence came from a male donor in good health and CMV-seronegative. The DNA sequence is given as TGCGCCAGCAGCTTGGGTACGGCGGGAAATCAGCCCCAGCATTTT. Translation gives CASSLGTAGNQPQHF.